This paragraph reports one T cell receptor (beta chain). The target antigen is unknown. This same CDR3 is encoded by further DNA sequences in the sample. No glioblastoma patient carried an isocitrate dehydrogenase mutation. Blood PBMC samples: pre-vaccination, two weeks post third vaccination, and at tumor progression. The data were obtained in a study of glioma-infiltrating T cells after dendritic cell vaccination. Overall study context: Patients had newly diagnosed or recurrent glioblastoma and received dendritic cell vaccines.

Overall study results and limits: The cohort had few patients with full blood and tumor sets.

Libraries were prepared by immunoSEQ multiplex PCR; TCRdb keeps only in-frame clonotypes and omits some of them. The sample shows 25,000 to 35,000 clones, more than 90% of them seen only once. The clonotype comes from a human donor with glioblastoma. Sequencing used blood, obtained before dendritic cell vaccination.

The chain's CDR3 is CASSYSSGNYGYTF. CDR3 DNA sequence: TGTGCCAGCAGTTACTCGTCGGGTAACTATGGCTACACCTTC. This chain joins TRBV6-6 and TRBJ1-2; D is unclear. CDR3 length equals 14 residues. Germline CDR1 reads MNHNY; CDR2 reads SVGAGI (reference sequence). Trimming removed 0 bases from V and 1 base from J, with 6 bases in between.